What follows are 14 T cell receptor beta chains derived from one specimen sequenced in a study of T cell repertoires in cytomegalovirus infection. Their antigen targets remain unknown. In TCRdb, the reads were re-called with MiXCR into one record per CDR3 protein. The profile shows about 920,000 distinct CDR3 sequences, roughly 31% of them singletons. The sample here was cultured CD8+ T cells from PBMCs, taken from culture after CMV antigen stimulation. These receptors were obtained from a human donor in good health (CMV status not recorded). Some clones in this sample may be carry-over from other donors' samples.

This clonotype appeared many times. This chain connects TRBV6-6 to TRBJ2-7; 10 nucleotides agree with TRBD2. The CDR3 contains 15 residues. Per the germline V gene, CDR1 is MNHNY and CDR2 is SVGAGI (reference sequence). The V gene end was trimmed by 3 bases and the J gene end by 2 bases; junction bases not matched to a gene: 4. CDR3 nucleotides: TGTGCCAGCAGTTATGGAGCGGGGGGGCCCTACGAGCAGTACGTC. Translating gives CASSYGAGGPYEQYV.

This clonotype was counted a few times. The chain uses TRBV12-3 or TRBV12-4 and TRBJ2-1; weak D call: TRBD2 (5 bases). The CDR3 has 16 residues. Trimming removed 2 bases from V and 8 bases from J, with 19 bases in between. The CDR3 region is CASSLWLALSFDEQFF. CDR3 nucleotides: TGTGCCAGCAGTTTATGGCTAGCCCTTTCGTTCGATGAGCAGTTCTTC.

A few counts support this clonotype. The chain links TRBV7-9 to TRBJ1-2, with a possible D match to TRBD1 (5 bases). CDR3 length: 16 amino acids. The V end lost 5 bases, the J end lost 2 bases, and 18 bases lay between the germline ends. The germline CDR1 and CDR2 sequences are SEHNR and FQNEAQ (reference sequence). The CDR3 nucleotides are TGTGCCAGCAGCCCGCTATGGACACCGCAGAACTATGGCTACACCTTC. It specifies CASSPLWTPQNYGYTF.

In its sample, this clonotype was seen a few times. CDR3 sequence: CASSPGDRTYEQYF. CDR3 bases: TGTGCCAGCAGCCCGGGGGACAGGACCTACGAGCAGTACTTC. The chain combines TRBV9 with TRBJ2-7, with 8 bases identical to TRBD1. Unmatched junction bases numbered 5, after V lost 4 bases and J lost 2 bases. The CDR3 runs to 14 residues. Per the germline V gene, CDR1 is SGDLS and CDR2 is YYNGEE.

This clonotype was seen once. The rearrangement joins TRBV6-1 to TRBJ1-6; D remains ambiguous. CDR3 length: 15 residues. V was cut by 8 bases and J by 10 bases, with 21 bases left in between. Germline CDR1 MNHNS, CDR2 SASEGT. This CDR3 is CASQTIQDWLSPLHF. CDR3 in DNA: TGTGCCAGCCAAACAATTCAGGATTGGCTGTCACCCCTCCACTTT.

The rearrangement links TRBV6-1 to TRBJ1-2, with D possibly being TRBD1 (6 bases). Trimming removed 6 bases from V and 8 bases from J, with 13 bases in between. Germline values: CDR1 MNHNS, CDR2 SASEGT. The CDR3 length is 12 residues. This CDR3 reads CASSPGQLGYTF. CDR3 DNA sequence: TGTGCCAGCAGCCCTGGACAGTTAGGCTACACCTTC.

This clonotype occurred a few times. V and J are TRBV5-6 and TRBJ2-1; 7 bases match TRBD1. The V gene end was trimmed by 3 bases and the J gene end by 3 bases; junction bases not matched to a gene: 9. From germline, CDR1 is SGHDT and CDR2 YYEEEE. This CDR3 contains 16 residues. CDR3 coding DNA: TGTGCCAGCAGCTACCCCAGGGGGTTCCTCTACAATGAGCAGTTCTTC. Its protein is CASSYPRGFLYNEQFF.

This clonotype was seen a single time. This may arise from a read error, as a much more abundant clone is one base away. The rearrangement links TRBV5-3 to TRBJ2-7; the match to TRBD1 covers 10 bases. TRBV5-3 is known as an ORF, though its function is uncertain. This CDR3 is built from 13 residues. CDR3 sequence (DNA): TGTGCCAGCAGCTTTGGGACAGGGGACGAGCAGTACGTC. Its protein is CASSFGTGDEQYV.

This clonotype was counted between two and nine times. In nucleotides, the CDR3 is TGTGCCAGCAGCTGGGACACAGATCAGCCCCAGCATTTT. This codes for CASSWDTDQPQHF. The chain has TRBV6-5 and TRBJ1-5; D possibly corresponds to TRBD1 (6 bases). There are 13 residues in the CDR3. CDR1 MNHEY and CDR2 SVGAGI come from the germline V gene. Trimming shortened V by 6 bases and J by 5 bases, and 11 bases separated the two germline ends.

The rearrangement joins TRBV6-6 to TRBJ2-3, with TRBD1 matching 12 bases. Germline assignment: CDR1 MNHNY and CDR2 SVGAGI (reference sequence). With V trimmed by 5 bases and J by 10 bases, 16 bases remained unmatched. The CDR3 consists of 17 residues. As DNA, the CDR3 is TGTGCCAGCAGTCCCCTTGGGACAGGGGGCCGTGGTATGCCGCAGTATTTT. This encodes CASSPLGTGGRGMPQYF.

This clonotype was observed a few times. The rearrangement uses TRBV29-1 and TRBJ1-1; the D is unclear. The CDR3 has 11 amino acids. Germline V gives CDR1 SQVTM, CDR2 ANQGSEA. Trimming took off 3 bases at V and 0 bases at J, with 2 bases between the two ends. CDR3 DNA: TGCAGCGTTGAGTTGAACACTGAAGCTTTCTTT. Translation: CSVELNTEAFF.

V and J are TRBV6-1 and TRBJ2-5; D unclear. Germline values: CDR1 MNHNS, CDR2 SASEGT. Trimming shortened V by 3 bases and J by 2 bases, and 10 bases separated the two germline ends. The CDR3 runs 14 residues. CDR3 DNA: TGTGCCAGCAGTGACCCCCTAGATCAAGAGACCCAGTACTTC. Amino acid sequence: CASSDPLDQETQYF.

V usage is TRBV27 and J usage is TRBJ2-1, with TRBD2 as a possible D gene (6 bases). The CDR3 contains 15 residues. Germline CDR1 MNHEY, CDR2 SMNVEV (reference sequence). V was shortened by 5 bases and J by 8 bases, with 19 bases between the two germline ends. For the CDR3, the DNA is TGTGCCAGCAGTCCATCGTTCAACCCGGGGGATGAGCAGTTCTTC. As protein: CASSPSFNPGDEQFF.

The J gene is TRBJ1-2, the V gene TRBV5-6; 7 bases align to TRBD1. This CDR3 spans 15 amino acids. Germline assignment: CDR1 SGHDT and CDR2 YYEEEE. The J segment lost 3 bases and the V segment lost 4 bases, leaving 9 bases of the junction unmatched. The CDR3 spells CASSPPGQVHYGYTF. CDR3 DNA: TGTGCCAGCAGCCCTCCTGGACAGGTGCACTATGGCTACACCTTC.